This note documents a single T cell receptor beta chain sequence. Its antigen remains unidentified. Base qualities are missing; no much larger clone stands one base away. This sample is part of a study of T cells in tuberculosis (dated by TCRdb to 2016 to 2019). Context from the whole study: The study combined CD1B tetramers and high-throughput TCR immunosequencing to characterize T cells specific for the mycobacterial lipid antigen glucose monomycolate (GMM). In a South African clinical cohort, IGRA-negative adolescents, IGRA-positive adolescents with latent tuberculosis and adults with active tuberculosis were compared, with 9 to 10 people in each group. What the research found in general, with its limitations: With the diverse GMM-specific repertoire as input, a classifier achieved more than 85% accuracy (AUROC 0.7 to 0.9), whereas GEM motif frequencies as input gave roughly 70% accuracy. The smaller NN-distances in active tuberculosis patients were driven in part by shorter CDR3-alpha lengths, while the difference seen for TCR-beta was not statistically significant. Active tuberculosis TCR-alpha repertoires showed smaller mean NN-distances to GMM-specific TCRs than IGRA-negative controls, suggesting clonal expansion of these TCRs. Which clinical samples got chosen depended on the availability of cryopreserved specimens, and the active tuberculosis cases were adults, whereas the controls were adolescents.

CDR3 length: 16 amino acids, cysteine to phenylalanine. The only DNA kept is the CDR3, 48 bases in frame from the first base. The germline V gene supplies CDR1 SGHDT and CDR2 YYEEEE. V trim: 1 base; J trim: 10 bases; unmatched bases: 14. The immunoSEQ multiplex PCR assay was used to generate TCR libraries, with TCR-beta and/or TCR-alpha/delta assays applied to each sample. The amplified TCR libraries were sequenced on the Illumina high-throughput platform. Per the authors' processing: Clustering and dimensionality reduction were performed using pairwise TCRdist distances among GMM-specific receptors from ex vivo sorted or in vitro expanded T cells. Each clinical repertoire was assigned a mean NN-distance score, defined as the average TCRdist to the nearest 10% of tetramer-positive reference sequences. GEM TCR motif frequency was calculated as the fraction of unique TCRs that matched known GEM sequences in V/J usage and CDR3 length. Linear discriminant analysis with leave-one-out cross-validation, implemented in scikit-learn, was used to classify active tuberculosis. The table comes from immuneACCESS by way of TCRdb, which keeps in-frame sequences with V and J called. Part of the clones is missing from these tables; in studies checked, under half for an unresolved V gene and the rest for unknown reasons. V and J calls and clone size follow that table, whereas D and trimming were derived from the DNA. The sample table records more than 35,000 clones; roughly 96% of these occur just once. Together, the top ten hold 7.5% of the sample.

At study entry, adolescents were screened for latent tuberculosis infection by tuberculin skin test and QuantiFERON-TB GOLD In-Tube IGRA. Immunosequencing of unsorted cryopreserved PBMC covered, on average, about 91,000 T cells per clinical donor. Eleven high schools in the Worcester region of the Western Cape, South Africa, served as enrollment sites for adolescents aged 12 to 18 years. About 10 M. tuberculosis-infected adolescents and roughly ten uninfected adolescents were selected, with the two groups matched for age and sex. PBMC from adolescents were isolated by density centrifugation from freshly drawn heparinized blood and then cryopreserved.

Recombination joined TRBV5-6 with TRBJ2-5; the junction holds 9 bases that match TRBD1. The receptor comes from a donor between 5 and 29 years old with latent tuberculosis or without tuberculosis infection. The sample was PBMCs. CDR3 region: CASSLWDRASFGSQYF. In nucleotides, the sequence is TGTGCCAGCAGCTTGTGGGACAGGGCCTCCTTTGGGAGCCAGTACTTC.